This T cell receptor (beta chain) was found in a study of T cells expressing NK-cell markers. Study-level results: Expanded NKG2C+ T cell clones had unclear HCMV specificity.

Germline CDR1 reads SGHRS; CDR2 reads YFSETQ. CDR3 length: 13 residues. About this clonotype itself: What it binds is unknown.

A 5'RACE template switching approach incorporating UMIs was used to make TCR beta cDNA. Reprocessing the 5' RACE reads, TCRdb reports a single entry for every CDR3 protein and omits DNA. This table holds 500,000 or so distinct CDR3 sequences. The sample taken for sequencing was blood T cells: a sorted CD56 or NKG2C T cell subset, CD4+ or CD8+ T cells, or bulk PBMC T cells (not recorded which). The receptor was isolated from a man aged 18 to 29 in good health. The chain recombines TRBV5-1 with TRBJ2-7; TCRdb names TRBD1, which stays unverified in the absence of DNA. The chain's CDR3 is CASSFRQNYEQYF.